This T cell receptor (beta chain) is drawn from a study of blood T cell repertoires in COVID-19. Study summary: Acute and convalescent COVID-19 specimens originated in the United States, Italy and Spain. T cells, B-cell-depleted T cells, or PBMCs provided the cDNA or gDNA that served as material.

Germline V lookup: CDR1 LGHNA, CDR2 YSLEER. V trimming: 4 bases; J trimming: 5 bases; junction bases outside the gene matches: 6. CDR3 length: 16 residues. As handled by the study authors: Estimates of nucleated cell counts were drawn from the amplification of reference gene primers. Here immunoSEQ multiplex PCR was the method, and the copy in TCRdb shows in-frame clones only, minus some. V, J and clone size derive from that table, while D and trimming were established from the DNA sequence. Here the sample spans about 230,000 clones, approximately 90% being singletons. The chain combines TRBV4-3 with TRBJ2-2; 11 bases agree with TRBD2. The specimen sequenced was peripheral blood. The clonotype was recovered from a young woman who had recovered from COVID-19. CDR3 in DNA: TGCGCCAGCAGCCCCTTAGCGGGAGGGGGGACCGGGGAGCTGTTTTTT. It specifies CASSPLAGGGTGELFF.